This T cell receptor beta chain derives from a study of blood T cell repertoires in COVID-19. Background on the study: The United States, Italy and Spain supplied acute and convalescent COVID-19 samples. The analysed material was cDNA or gDNA that came from T cells, B-cell-depleted T cells, or PBMCs.

Germline V CDR1 and CDR2: LNHDA, SQIVND (reference sequence). This CDR3 region has 13 residues. J was trimmed by 3 bases and V by 10 bases; bases with no gene match: 5. Original processing methods: Quantification of nucleated cells was approximated via reference gene primer amplification. Method: immunoSEQ multiplex PCR; TCRdb's copy keeps in-frame clones and lacks some. V, J and clone size are those of that table, while D and trimming were read from the DNA. The sample carries about 160,000 clones, approximately 87% recorded once. The source is a man at least 80 years old with acute or convalescent COVID-19. The chain employs TRBV19 and TRBJ2-1, with TRBD2 matching over 8 bases. Sequenced input: peripheral blood. The CDR3 DNA follows: TGTGCCACAGCGGGAGTTATCTACAATGAGCAGTTCTTC. Its protein product is CATAGVIYNEQFF.